This is a list of T cell receptor beta chains from one sample in a study of PD-1 blockade in classical Hodgkin lymphoma. TCRdb's copy holds only in-frame clones and misses some; the assay was immunoSEQ multiplex PCR. The sample lists roughly 100,000 clones; roughly 89% were seen once. This material consisted of peripheral blood mononuclear cells (PBMCs), taken before the fourth cycle of nivolumab. These receptor sequences come from a human donor with classical Hodgkin lymphoma. Each CDR3 is given with its conserved first and last residue. D genes are given only for firm matches. The size entry is marked missing in some rows and otherwise reads once, few, many or a size class.

DNA	CDR3	J	size	V	D
TGTGCCAGCAGCCCGACGTTGAGGAGCATGGGCTACGAGCAGTACTTC	CASSPTLRSMGYEQYF	TRBJ2-7	few	TRBV7-9	NA
TGTGCCAGCAGTCAAACTAGCGGGAGTCCCTACGAGCAGTACTTC	CASSQTSGSPYEQYF	TRBJ2-7	NA	TRBV6-5	TRBD2
TGCGCCAGCACCGATGGGGAGAGCCAGCCCTACAATGAGCAGTTCTTC	CASTDGESQPYNEQFF	TRBJ2-1	NA	TRBV10-2	NA
TGTGCCTGGTCCAAAAATGGCAGGGCGGGCACTGAAGCTTTCTTT	CAWSKNGRAGTEAFF	TRBJ1-1	NA	TRBV30	NA
TGTGCCAGCAGCCCGGGACTAGCGGGATCCTACGAGCAGTACTTC	CASSPGLAGSYEQYF	TRBJ2-7	few	TRBV9	TRBD2
TGTGCCAGCAGTTTCTGGCCAGCCGGAAACACCATATATTTT	CASSFWPAGNTIYF	TRBJ1-3	NA	TRBV28	NA
TGTGCCAGTAGTATGAGGAGGGACAGGGGAGGCTACACCTTC	CASSMRRDRGGYTF	TRBJ1-2	NA	TRBV19	TRBD1
TGTGCCAGTAGTATCTTCGGGGGGCGAGATCAGCCCCAGCATTTT	CASSIFGGRDQPQHF	TRBJ1-5	NA	TRBV19	NA
TGTGCCTGGAGTCCCGGGACTAGCGGGACCAATGAGCAGTTCTTC	CAWSPGTSGTNEQFF	TRBJ2-1	NA	TRBV30	TRBD2
TGTGCCTCCAAGCGGGACAGGGTAAGGAACACTGAAGCTTTCTTT	CASKRDRVRNTEAFF	TRBJ1-1	NA	TRBV15	TRBD1
TGTGCCGGTGGGACAGTATTGGAGACCCAGTACTTC	CAGGTVLETQYF	TRBJ2-5	NA	TRBV2	TRBD1
TGTGCCAGCACTGACAGCTCTGGGGCCAACGTCCTGACTTTC	CASTDSSGANVLTF	TRBJ2-6	NA	TRBV19	NA
TGTGCCAGCAAGTGGAGAAGCGTCGAGGGGGGCTACACCTTC	CASKWRSVEGGYTF	TRBJ1-2	NA	TRBV27	NA
TGTGCCAGCAGTTTGACTCGCGGGATATTCGGGGAGCAGTACTTC	CASSLTRGIFGEQYF	TRBJ2-7	NA	TRBV6-5	NA